The entry below describes one T cell receptor beta chain. Antigen unknown. The entry originates in a study of T-cell reconstitution after alpha-beta-depleted transplantation in children. Broader study findings: After transplant, high TCRbeta diversity at day 60 in some patients arose from surviving recipient T cells and thymic progenitors. After transplant, at about two months, alpha-beta T cells were reportedly derived from several hundred expanded graft clones. Newly made T cells mostly supplied T-cell counts and diversity one year after transplant.

Unique molecular identifiers were incorporated into the prepared TCRbeta library. TCRdb reanalysed the PCR reads using MiXCR and keeps one entry per CDR3 protein. The sample holds 600,000 or so distinct CDR3 sequences, 20% to 25% seen once. The CDR3 has 17 amino acids. J was trimmed by 3 bases and V by 1 base; bases with no gene match: 6. Germline-derived CDR1 and CDR2 are DFQATT and SNEGSKA (reference sequence). This TCR derives from a boy in the first two years of life who had a stem cell transplant for acute myeloid leukemia, so the T cells may come from the graft donor. This rearrangement joins TRBV20-1 to TRBJ2-3; 14 bases are a match to TRBD2. The sample here was PBMCs, mostly from graft donor cells, taken 360 days after TCRalphabeta/CD19-depleted stem cell transplant. The chain's CDR3 is CSARGVRLAGGTDTQYF. The CDR3 region has the DNA TGCAGTGCTAGAGGGGTCAGACTAGCGGGGGGGACAGATACGCAGTATTTT.